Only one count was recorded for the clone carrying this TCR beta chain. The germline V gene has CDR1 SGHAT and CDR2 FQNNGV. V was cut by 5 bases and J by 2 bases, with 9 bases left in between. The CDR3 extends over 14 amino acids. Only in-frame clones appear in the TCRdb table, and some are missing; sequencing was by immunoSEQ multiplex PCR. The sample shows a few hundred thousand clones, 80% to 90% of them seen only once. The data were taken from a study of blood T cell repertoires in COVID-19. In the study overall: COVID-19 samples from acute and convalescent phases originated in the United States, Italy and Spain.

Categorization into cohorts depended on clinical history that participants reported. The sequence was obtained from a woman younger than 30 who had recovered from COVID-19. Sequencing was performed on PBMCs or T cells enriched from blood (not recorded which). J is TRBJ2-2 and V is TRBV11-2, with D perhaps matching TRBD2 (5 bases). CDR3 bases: TGTGCCAGCAGCCCGGACTCAAACACCGGGGAGCTGTTTTTT. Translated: CASSPDSNTGELFF.